The text below deals with one T cell receptor beta chain. This sample stems from a study of blood T cell repertoires in COVID-19. In germline, CDR1 is MDHEN, CDR2 SYDVKM. V was clipped by 5 bases and J by 4 bases, with 17 bases between them. This CDR3 has 16 amino acids. The data were produced by immunoSEQ multiplex PCR, yet TCRdb's version contains in-frame clones alone and is incomplete. The data hold about 270,000 clones, with about 76% observed a single time. The chain has TRBV28 and TRBJ1-4, with a weak D call TRBD1 (5 bases). This clonotype was sampled from a woman aged 55-70 years with active or convalescent COVID-19. Material for sequencing was peripheral blood. In DNA, the CDR3 is TGTGCCAGCAGTCCGGGGGTCCAGGTTCTTAATGAAAAACTGTTTTTT. Protein product: CASSPGVQVLNEKLFF. Together with reference TRBV28 and TRBJ1-4, the CDR3 gives the full variable domain: DVKVTQSSRYLVKRTGEKVFLECVQDMDHENMFWYRQDPGLGLRLIYFSYDVKMKEKGDIPEGYSVSREKKERFSLILESASTNQTSMYLCASSPGVQVLNEKLFFGSGTQLSVL.